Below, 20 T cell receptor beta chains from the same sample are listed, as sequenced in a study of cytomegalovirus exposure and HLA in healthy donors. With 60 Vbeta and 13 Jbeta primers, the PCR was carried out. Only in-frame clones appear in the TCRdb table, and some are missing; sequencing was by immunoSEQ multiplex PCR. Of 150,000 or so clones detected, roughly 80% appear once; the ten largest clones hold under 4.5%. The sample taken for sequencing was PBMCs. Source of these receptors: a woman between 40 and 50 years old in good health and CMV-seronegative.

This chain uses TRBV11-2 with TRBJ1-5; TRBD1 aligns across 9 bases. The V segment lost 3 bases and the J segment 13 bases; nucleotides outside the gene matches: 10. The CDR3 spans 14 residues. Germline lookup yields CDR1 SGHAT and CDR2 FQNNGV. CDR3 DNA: TGTGCCAGCAGCTTTTCCGGGACAGGGCATAGGCAGCATTTT. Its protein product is CASSFSGTGHRQHF.

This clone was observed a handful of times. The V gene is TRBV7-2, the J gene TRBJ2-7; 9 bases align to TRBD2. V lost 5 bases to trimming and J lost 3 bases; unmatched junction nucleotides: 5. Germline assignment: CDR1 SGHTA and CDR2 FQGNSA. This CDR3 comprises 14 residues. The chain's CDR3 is CASSPTSGNYEQYF. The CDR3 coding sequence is TGTGCCAGCAGCCCGACTAGCGGTAACTACGAGCAGTACTTC.

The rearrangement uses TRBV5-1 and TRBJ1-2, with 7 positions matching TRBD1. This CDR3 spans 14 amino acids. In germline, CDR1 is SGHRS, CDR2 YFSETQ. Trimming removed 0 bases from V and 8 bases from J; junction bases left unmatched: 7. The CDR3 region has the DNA TGCGCCAGCAGCTTGGCCCCGGCAGGGGGAGGCTACACCTTC. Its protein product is CASSLAPAGGGYTF. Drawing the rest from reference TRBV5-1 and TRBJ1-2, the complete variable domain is KAGVTQTPRYLIKTRGQQVTLSCSPISGHRSVSWYQQTPGQGLQFLFEYFSETQRNKGNFPGRFSGRQFSNSRSEMNVSTLELGDSALYLCASSLAPAGGGYTFGSGTRLTVV.

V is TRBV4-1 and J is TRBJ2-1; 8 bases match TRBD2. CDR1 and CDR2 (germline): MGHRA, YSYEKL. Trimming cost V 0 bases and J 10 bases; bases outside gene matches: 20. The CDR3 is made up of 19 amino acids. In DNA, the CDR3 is TGCGCCAGCAGCCAAGATGGTAACGCGGGGGGACCTTCTCCCCCGGAGCAGTTCTTC. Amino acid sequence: CASSQDGNAGGPSPPEQFF.

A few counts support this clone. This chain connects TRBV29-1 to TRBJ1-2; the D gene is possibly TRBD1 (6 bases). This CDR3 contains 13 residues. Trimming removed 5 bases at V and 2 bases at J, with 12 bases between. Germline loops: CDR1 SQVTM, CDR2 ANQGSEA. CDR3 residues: CSVLRGTNYGYTF. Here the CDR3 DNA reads TGCAGCGTTCTAAGGGGGACCAACTATGGCTACACCTTC. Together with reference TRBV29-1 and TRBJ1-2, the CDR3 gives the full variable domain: SAVISQKPSRDICQRGTSLTIQCQVDSQVTMMFWYRQQPGQSLTLIATANQGSEATYESGFVIDKFPISRPNLTFSTLTVSNMSPEDSSIYLCSVLRGTNYGYTFGSGTRLTVV.

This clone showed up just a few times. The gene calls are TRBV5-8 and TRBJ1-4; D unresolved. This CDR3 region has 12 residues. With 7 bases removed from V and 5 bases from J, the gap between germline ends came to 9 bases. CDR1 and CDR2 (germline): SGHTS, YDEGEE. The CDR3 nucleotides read TGTGCCAGCTCCACCTACAATGAAAAACTGTTTTTT. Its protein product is CASSTYNEKLFF. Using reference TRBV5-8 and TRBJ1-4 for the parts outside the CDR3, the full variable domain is EAGVTQSPTHLIKTRGQQATLRCSPISGHTSVYWYQQALGLGLQFLLWYDEGEERNRGNFPPRFSGRQFPNYSSELNVNALELEDSALYLCASSTYNEKLFFGSGTQLSVL.

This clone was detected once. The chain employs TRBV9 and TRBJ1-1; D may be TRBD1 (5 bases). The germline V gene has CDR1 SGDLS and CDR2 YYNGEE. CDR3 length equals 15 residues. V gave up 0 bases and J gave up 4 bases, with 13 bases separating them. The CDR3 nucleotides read TGTGCCAGCAGCGTAGGCGGGGCGGAGGTCACTGAAGCTTTCTTT. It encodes CASSVGGAEVTEAFF.

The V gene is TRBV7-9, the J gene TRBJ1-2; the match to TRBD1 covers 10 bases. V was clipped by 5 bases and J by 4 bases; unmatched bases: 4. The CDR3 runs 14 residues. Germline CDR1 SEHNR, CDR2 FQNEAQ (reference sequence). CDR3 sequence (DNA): TGTGCCAGCAGCCCGGGGACAGGGGCCTATGGCTACACCTTC. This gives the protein CASSPGTGAYGYTF.

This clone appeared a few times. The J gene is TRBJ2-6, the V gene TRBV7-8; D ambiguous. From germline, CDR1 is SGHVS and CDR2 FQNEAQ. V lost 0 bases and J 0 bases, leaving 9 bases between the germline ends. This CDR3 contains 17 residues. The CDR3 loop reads CASSLALTGSGANVLTF. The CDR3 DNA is TGTGCCAGCAGCTTAGCCTTGACGGGCTCTGGGGCCAACGTCCTGACTTTC. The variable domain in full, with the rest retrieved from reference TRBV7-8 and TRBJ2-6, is GAGVSQSPRYKVAKRGQDVALRCDPISGHVSLFWYQQALGQGPEFLTYFQNEAQLDKSGLPSDRFFAERPEGSVSTLKIQRTQQEDSAVYLCASSLALTGSGANVLTFGAGSRLTVL.

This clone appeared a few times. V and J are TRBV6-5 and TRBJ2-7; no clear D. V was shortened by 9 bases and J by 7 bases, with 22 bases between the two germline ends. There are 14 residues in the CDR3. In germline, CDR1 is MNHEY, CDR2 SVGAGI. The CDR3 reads CASSLDGSLREQYF. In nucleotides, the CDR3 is TGTGCCAGTTCCCTCGATGGCTCCCTGCGGGAGCAGTACTTC.

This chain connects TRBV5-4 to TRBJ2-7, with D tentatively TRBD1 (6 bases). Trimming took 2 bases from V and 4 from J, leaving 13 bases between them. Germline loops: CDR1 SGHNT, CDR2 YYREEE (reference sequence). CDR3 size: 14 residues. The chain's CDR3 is CASSFNRDLYEQYF. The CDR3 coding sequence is TGTGCCAGCAGCTTTAACAGGGACCTATACGAGCAGTACTTC. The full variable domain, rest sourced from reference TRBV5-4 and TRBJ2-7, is ETGVTQSPTHLIKTRGQQVTLRCSSQSGHNTVSWYQQALGQGPQFIFQYYREEENGRGNFPPRFSGLQFPNYSSELNVNALELDDSALYLCASSFNRDLYEQYFGPGTRLTVT.

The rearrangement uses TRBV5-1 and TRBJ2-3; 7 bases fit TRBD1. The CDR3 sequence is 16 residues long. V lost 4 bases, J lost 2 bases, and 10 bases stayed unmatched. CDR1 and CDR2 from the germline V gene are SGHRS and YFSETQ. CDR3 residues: CASSPARDRYTDTQYF. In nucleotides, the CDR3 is TGCGCCAGCAGCCCGGCCCGGGACAGATACACAGATACGCAGTATTTT.

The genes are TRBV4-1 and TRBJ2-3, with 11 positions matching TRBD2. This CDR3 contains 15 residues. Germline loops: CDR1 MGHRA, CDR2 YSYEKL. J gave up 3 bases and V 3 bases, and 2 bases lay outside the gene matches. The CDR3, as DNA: TGCGCCAGCAGCCAGACTAGCGGGATAACAGATACGCAGTATTTT. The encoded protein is CASSQTSGITDTQYF.

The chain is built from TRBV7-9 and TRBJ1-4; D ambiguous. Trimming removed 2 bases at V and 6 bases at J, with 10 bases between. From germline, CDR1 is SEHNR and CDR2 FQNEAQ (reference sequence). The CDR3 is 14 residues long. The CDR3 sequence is CASSLLNTHEKLFF. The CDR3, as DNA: TGTGCCAGCAGCTTACTTAACACCCATGAAAAACTGTTTTTT.

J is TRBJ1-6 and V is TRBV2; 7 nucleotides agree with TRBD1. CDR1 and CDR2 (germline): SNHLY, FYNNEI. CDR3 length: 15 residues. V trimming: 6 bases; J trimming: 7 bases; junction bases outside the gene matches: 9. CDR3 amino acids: CASRTSTGKNSPLHF. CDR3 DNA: TGTGCCAGCAGGACTTCGACAGGGAAAAATTCACCCCTCCACTTT. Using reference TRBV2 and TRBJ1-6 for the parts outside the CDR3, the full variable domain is EPEVTQTPSHQVTQMGQEVILRCVPISNHLYFYWYRQILGQKVEFLVSFYNNEISEKSEIFDDQFSVERPDGSNFTLKIRSTKLEDSAMYFCASRTSTGKNSPLHFGNGTRLTVT.

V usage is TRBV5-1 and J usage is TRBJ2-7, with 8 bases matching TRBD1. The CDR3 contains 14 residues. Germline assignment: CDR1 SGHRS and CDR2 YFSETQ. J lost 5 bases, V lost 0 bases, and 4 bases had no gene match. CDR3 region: CASSLGQGSNEQYF. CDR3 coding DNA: TGCGCCAGCAGCTTGGGACAGGGGAGCAACGAGCAGTACTTC.

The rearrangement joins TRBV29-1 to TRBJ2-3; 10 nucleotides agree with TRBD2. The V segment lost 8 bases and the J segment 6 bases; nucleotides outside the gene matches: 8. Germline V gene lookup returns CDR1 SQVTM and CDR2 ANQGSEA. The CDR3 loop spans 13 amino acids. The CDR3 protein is CSSTSGNGDTQYF. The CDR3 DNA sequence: TGCAGCTCTACTAGCGGGAACGGGGATACGCAGTATTTT.

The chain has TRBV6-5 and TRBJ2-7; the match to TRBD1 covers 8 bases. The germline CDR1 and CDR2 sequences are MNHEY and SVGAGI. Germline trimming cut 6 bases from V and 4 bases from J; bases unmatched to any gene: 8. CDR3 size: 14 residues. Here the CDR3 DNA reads TGTGCCAGCAGGCGGACAGGGTTGGCGTACGAGCAGTACTTC. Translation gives CASRRTGLAYEQYF.

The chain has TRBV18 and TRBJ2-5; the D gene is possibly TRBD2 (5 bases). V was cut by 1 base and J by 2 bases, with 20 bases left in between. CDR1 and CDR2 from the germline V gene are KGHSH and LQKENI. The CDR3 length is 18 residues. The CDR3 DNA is TGTGCCAGCTCACCACTTACCCCCTGGAGGCGCCCACAAGAGACCCAGTACTTC. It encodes CASSPLTPWRRPQETQYF. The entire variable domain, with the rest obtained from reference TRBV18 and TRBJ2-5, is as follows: NAGVMQNPRHLVRRRGQEARLRCSPMKGHSHVYWYRQLPEEGLKFMVYLQKENIIDESGMPKERFSAEFPKEGPSILRIQQVVRGDSAAYFCASSPLTPWRRPQETQYFGPGTRLLVL.

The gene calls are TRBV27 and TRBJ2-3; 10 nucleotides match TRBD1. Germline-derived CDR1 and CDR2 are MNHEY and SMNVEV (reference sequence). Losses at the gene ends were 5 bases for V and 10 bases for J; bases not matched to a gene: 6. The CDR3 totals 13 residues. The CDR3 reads CASSPTGTGAQYF. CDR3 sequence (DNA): TGTGCCAGCAGTCCCACCGGGACAGGGGCGCAGTATTTT.